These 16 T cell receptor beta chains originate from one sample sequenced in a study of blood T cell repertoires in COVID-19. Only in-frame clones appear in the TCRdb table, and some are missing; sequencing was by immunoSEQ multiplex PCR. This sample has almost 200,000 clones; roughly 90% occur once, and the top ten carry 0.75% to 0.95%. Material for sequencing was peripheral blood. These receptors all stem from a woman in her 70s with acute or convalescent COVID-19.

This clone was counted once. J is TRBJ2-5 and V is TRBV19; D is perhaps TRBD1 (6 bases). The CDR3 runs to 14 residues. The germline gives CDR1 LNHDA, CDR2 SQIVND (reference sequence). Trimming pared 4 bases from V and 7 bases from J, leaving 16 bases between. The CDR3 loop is CASSTKQGSGTQYF. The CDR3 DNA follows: TGTGCCAGTAGTACTAAACAGGGAAGTGGGACCCAGTACTTC.

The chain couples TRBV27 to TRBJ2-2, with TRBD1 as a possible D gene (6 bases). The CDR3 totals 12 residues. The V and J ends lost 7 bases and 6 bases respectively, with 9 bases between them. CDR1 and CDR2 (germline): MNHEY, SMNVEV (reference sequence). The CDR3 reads CASKRGSGELFF. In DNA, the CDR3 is TGTGCCAGCAAGAGGGGGTCCGGGGAGCTGTTTTTT.

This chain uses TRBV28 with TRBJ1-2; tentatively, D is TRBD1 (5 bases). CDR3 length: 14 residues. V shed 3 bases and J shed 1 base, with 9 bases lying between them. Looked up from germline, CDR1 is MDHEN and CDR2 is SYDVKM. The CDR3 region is CASSLGGYNYGYTF. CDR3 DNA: TGTGCCAGCAGTTTGGGGGGATATAACTATGGCTACACCTTC.

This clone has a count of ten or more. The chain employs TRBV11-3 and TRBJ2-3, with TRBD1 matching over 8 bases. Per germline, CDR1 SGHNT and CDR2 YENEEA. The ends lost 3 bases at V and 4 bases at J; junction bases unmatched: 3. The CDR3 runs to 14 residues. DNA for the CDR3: TGTGCCAGCAGCTTGGGACAGGAACCAGATACGCAGTATTTT. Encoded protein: CASSLGQEPDTQYF.

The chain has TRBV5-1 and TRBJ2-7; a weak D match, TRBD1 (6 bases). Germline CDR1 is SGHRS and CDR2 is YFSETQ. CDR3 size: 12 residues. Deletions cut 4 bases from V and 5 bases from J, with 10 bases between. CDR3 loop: CASSLDRHEQYF. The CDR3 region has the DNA TGCGCCAGCAGCCTCGACAGGCACGAGCAGTACTTC. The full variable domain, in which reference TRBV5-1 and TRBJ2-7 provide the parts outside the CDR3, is KAGVTQTPRYLIKTRGQQVTLSCSPISGHRSVSWYQQTPGQGLQFLFEYFSETQRNKGNFPGRFSGRQFSNSRSEMNVSTLELGDSALYLCASSLDRHEQYFGPGTRLTVT.

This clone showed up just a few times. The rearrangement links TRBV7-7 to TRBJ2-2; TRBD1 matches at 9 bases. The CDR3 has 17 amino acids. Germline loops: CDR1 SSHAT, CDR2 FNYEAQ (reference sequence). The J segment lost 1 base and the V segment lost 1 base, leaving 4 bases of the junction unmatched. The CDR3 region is CASSLGPGQGNTGELFF. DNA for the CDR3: TGTGCCAGCAGCTTAGGACCGGGACAGGGGAACACCGGGGAGCTGTTTTTT.

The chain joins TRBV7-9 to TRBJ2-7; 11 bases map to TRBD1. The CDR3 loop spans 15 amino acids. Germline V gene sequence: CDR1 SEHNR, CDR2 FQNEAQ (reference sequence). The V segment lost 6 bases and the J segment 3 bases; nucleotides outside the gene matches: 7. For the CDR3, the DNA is TGTGCCAGCAGTTCGGACAGGGGGCTATTCTACGAGCAGTACTTC. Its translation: CASSSDRGLFYEQYF.

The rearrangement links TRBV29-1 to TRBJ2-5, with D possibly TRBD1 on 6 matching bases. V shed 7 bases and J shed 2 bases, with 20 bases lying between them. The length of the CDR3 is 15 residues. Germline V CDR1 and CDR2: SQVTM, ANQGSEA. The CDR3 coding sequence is TGCAGCGCCGAGACCCCGGGACACGGACAAGAGACCCAGTACTTC. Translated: CSAETPGHGQETQYF.

The CDR3 nucleotides are TGTGCCAGCAGCCGACAGGCCTCCAATCAGCCCCAGCATTTT. It encodes CASSRQASNQPQHF. V is TRBV9 and J is TRBJ1-5; TRBD1 might be the D (6 bases). The CDR3 contains 14 residues. Germline V CDR1 and CDR2: SGDLS, YYNGEE. Trimming shortened V by 4 bases and J by 3 bases, and 11 bases separated the two germline ends. The full variable domain, rest sourced from reference TRBV9 and TRBJ1-5, is DSGVTQTPKHLITATGQRVTLRCSPRSGDLSVYWYQQSLDQGLQFLIQYYNGEERAKGNILERFSAQQFPDLHSELNLSSLELGDSALYFCASSRQASNQPQHFGDGTRLSIL.

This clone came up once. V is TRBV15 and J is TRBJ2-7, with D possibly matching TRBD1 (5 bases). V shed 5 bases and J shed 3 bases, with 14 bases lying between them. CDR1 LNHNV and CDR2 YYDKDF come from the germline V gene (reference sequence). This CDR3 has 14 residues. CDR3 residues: CATSPRQGHYEQYF. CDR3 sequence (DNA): TGTGCCACCAGCCCCCGGCAGGGCCACTACGAGCAGTACTTC.

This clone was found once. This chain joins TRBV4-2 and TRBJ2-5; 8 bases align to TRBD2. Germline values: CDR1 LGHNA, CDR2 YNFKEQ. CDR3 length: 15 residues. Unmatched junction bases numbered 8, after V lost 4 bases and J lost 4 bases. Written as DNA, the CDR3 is TGTGCCAGCAGCCCGGGGGGGGGCTCGGGAGAGACCCAGTACTTC. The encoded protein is CASSPGGGSGETQYF.

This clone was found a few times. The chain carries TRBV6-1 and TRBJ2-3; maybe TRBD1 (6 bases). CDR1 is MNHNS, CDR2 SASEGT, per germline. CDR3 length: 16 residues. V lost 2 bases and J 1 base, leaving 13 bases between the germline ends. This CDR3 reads CASSEQFKGGTDTQYF. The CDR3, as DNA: TGTGCCAGCAGTGAACAGTTTAAGGGGGGCACAGATACGCAGTATTTT.

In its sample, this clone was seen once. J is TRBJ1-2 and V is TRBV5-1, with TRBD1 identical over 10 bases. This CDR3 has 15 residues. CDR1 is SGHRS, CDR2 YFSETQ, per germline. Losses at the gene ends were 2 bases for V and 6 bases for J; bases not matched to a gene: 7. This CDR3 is CASSFGGQGKDGYTF. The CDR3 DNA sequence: TGCGCCAGCAGCTTCGGGGGACAGGGGAAGGATGGCTACACCTTC.

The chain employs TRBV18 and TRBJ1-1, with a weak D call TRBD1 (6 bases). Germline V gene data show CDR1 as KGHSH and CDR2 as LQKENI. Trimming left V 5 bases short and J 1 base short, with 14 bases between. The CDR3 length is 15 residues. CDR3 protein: CASSETGPSNTEAFF. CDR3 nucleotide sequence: TGTGCCAGCTCAGAGACAGGACCCTCGAACACTGAAGCTTTCTTT.

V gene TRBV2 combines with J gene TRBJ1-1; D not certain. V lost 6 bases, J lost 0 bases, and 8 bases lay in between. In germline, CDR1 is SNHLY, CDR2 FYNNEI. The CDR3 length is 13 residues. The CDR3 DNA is TGTGCCAGCAGCAACAGCCTGAACACTGAAGCTTTCTTT. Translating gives CASSNSLNTEAFF.

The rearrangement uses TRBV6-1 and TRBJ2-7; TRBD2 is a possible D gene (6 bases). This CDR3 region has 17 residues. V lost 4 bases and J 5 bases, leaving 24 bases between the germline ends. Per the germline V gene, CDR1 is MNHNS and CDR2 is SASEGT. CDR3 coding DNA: TGTGCCAGCAGTGTAGGAGCCTCCTATCGGGAGAGCGACGAGCAGTACTTC. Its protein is CASSVGASYRESDEQYF.